Reported below is one T cell receptor beta chain. The data derive from a study of blood T cell repertoires in COVID-19. Study background: The United States, Italy and Spain supplied acute and convalescent COVID-19 samples. From T cells, B-cell-depleted T cells, or PBMCs came the material, which was cDNA or gDNA.

Germline values: CDR1 SGHNT, CDR2 YYREEE (reference sequence). J was trimmed by 5 bases and V by 4 bases; bases with no gene match: 13. The CDR3 is made up of 16 amino acids. As handled by the study authors: Estimation of nucleated cell counts relied on the amplification of reference gene primers. Produced via immunoSEQ multiplex PCR; TCRdb's table is partial and in-frame only. D and trimming were read from the DNA, whereas the V and J calls and clone size are those reported in that table. The table has around 400,000 clones, more than 75% seen once. The rearrangement uses TRBV5-4 and TRBJ1-2; TRBD1 matches 8 bases. The TCR comes from a woman aged 55-70 years with COVID-19, enrolled during active disease. Sequenced sample: peripheral blood. The CDR3 DNA follows: TGTGCCAGCAGCCCGCCCGGGACAGGTGTTGGGTATGGCTACACCTTC. This gives the protein CASSPPGTGVGYGYTF.